This TCR beta chain is from a study of naive and memory T cell subsets. General study results and limits: This RNA-based method may be sensitive to activation-related transcript changes.

Alpha and beta constant region primers primed reverse transcription for blood and skin samples. A single record per CDR3 protein comes from TCRdb applying MiXCR to the 5' RACE reads. The profile shows under 25,000 distinct CDR3 sequences, about 4% of them singletons. This clonotype has at least ten counts. Its cognate antigen is unknown. RNA was extracted from approximately 2.4 ml of whole blood of healthy adults. TCR cDNA received a 3' ligated oligonucleotide that carried a UMI. This CDR3 is 13 amino acids long. V was cut by 4 bases and J by 4 bases, with 10 bases left in between. The germline V gene encodes CDR1 SQVTM and CDR2 ANQGSEA.

The TCR sequence derives from a male donor in good health. The V gene is TRBV29-1, the J gene TRBJ2-2; D is ambiguous. This chain's CDR3 is CSVGTRGTGELFF. CDR3 nucleotides: TGCAGCGTTGGAACCCGAGGCACCGGGGAGCTGTTTTTT.